This TCR beta chain is from a study of tissue T cells after allogeneic stem cell transplantation. General observations from the study: Few T cell clones were shared across patients, but motif clusters showed tissue-specific shared signatures. Anatomically similar tissues had similar TCR repertoires within each patient. In patients and mice, blood and spleen missed much of tissue repertoire.

Worth noting for this clone: Its antigen remains unknown. All gene names here are mouse names. The sequence runs out 1 residue before the end of the CDR3; the remainder is reconstructed from the germline J gene.

Time point given: mouse harvest day 14 after allogeneic transplant. Mouse grafts combined 10^7 T-cell-depleted bone marrow cells with 10^6 splenic CD5+ T cells. Mice had MHC-mismatched B6 into BALB/c GVHD, sampled day 7 or 14. Trimming shortened V by 0 bases and J by 4 bases, and 11 bases separated the two germline ends. The CDR3 sequence is 15 residues long. Germline CDR1 is SGHSN and CDR2 is HYEKVE. Assay: immunoSEQ multiplex PCR; the TCRdb copy retains only in-frame clones and omits some. The data hold under 1,500 clones, with about 50% observed a single time. This chain connects TRBV12-1 to TRBJ1-4; D unresolved. Material for sequencing was spleen. The sequence derives from a female BALB/c mouse given C57BL/6 T cells with graft-versus-host disease after an allogeneic hematopoietic cell transplant. CDR3 in amino acids: CASSLDAPGNERLFF. The CDR3 bases that were read are TGTGCCAGCTCTCTCGACGCACCCGGCAACGAAAGATTATTT.